Listed below are T cell receptor beta chains from one sample, sequenced in a study of blood T cells in healthy people across ages. TCRdb re-analysed the 5' RACE reads in MiXCR, keeping a single row per CDR3 protein. This table holds fewer than 900,000 distinct CDR3 sequences, roughly 47% found once. Material for sequencing was blood. All receptors derive from an older woman in good health. The CDR3 runs from the conserved cysteine through the conserved F or W. A D gene is named only where the DNA matches it firmly. Clone size is not always given. Where it is, it says once, few, many or a class for expanded clones.

size,J,V,D,CDR3,DNA
many,TRBJ2-7,TRBV2,-,CASSDVYEQYF,TGTGCCAGCAGTGATGTCTACGAGCAGTACTTC
few,TRBJ1-2,TRBV14,-,CASSQGGFYGYTF,TGTGCCAGCAGCCAAGGAGGGTTCTATGGCTACACCTTC
many,TRBJ2-1,TRBV10-3,-,CAISSTGDEQFF,TGTGCCATCAGTTCGACTGGGGATGAGCAGTTCTTC
many,TRBJ2-1,TRBV2,-,CASSESGYEQFF,TGTGCCAGCAGTGAATCGGGATACGAGCAGTTCTTC
few,TRBJ2-5,TRBV6-6,TRBD2,CASSSRVPGGAQYF,TGTGCCAGCAGTTCACGGGTTCCTGGGGGGGCCCAGTACTTC
-,TRBJ1-4,TRBV11-1,-,CASSVEQGLELFF,TGTGCCAGCAGCGTAGAACAGGGTCTTGAACTGTTTTTT
few,TRBJ2-2,TRBV6-2/TRBV6-3,TRBD2,CASSDGLAGELFF,TGTGCCAGCAGTGACGGACTAGCCGGGGAGCTGTTTTTT
few,TRBJ2-7,TRBV13,TRBD2,CASSQGLRGDEQYF,TGTGCCAGCAGCCAGGGCCTTCGGGGGGACGAGCAGTACTTC
few,TRBJ2-3,TRBV7-2,-,CASSLAWRSTDTQYF,TGTGCCAGCAGCTTAGCGTGGCGCAGCACAGATACGCAGTATTTT
few,TRBJ1-1,TRBV21-1,-,CASSKGGQDAFF,TGTGCCAGCAGCAAAGGAGGACAAGACGCTTTCTTT
few,TRBJ2-7,TRBV20-1,-,CSAISLPGARSEQYF,TGCAGTGCTATTTCACTTCCGGGGGCGCGATCCGAGCAGTACTTC
-,TRBJ2-7,TRBV12-3/TRBV12-4,-,CASSCYESYEQYF,TGTGCCAGCAGTTGTTACGAGTCCTACGAGCAGTACTTC
few,TRBJ2-7,TRBV20-1,-,CSANRGQEPYEQYF,TGCAGTGCCAATCGGGGGCAGGAACCCTACGAGCAGTACTTC
-,TRBJ2-5,TRBV9,-,CASSEAPSQETQYF,TGTGCCAGCAGCGAGGCTCCTTCACAAGAGACCCAGTACTTC
-,TRBJ2-3,TRBV5-1,TRBD2,CASGPKRESDTQYF,TGCGCCAGCGGCCCTAAGCGGGAATCAGATACGCAGTATTTT
-,TRBJ1-1,TRBV30,TRBD1,CAWGRFGTAFTEAFF,TGTGCCTGGGGAAGGTTCGGGACAGCCTTTACTGAAGCTTTCTTT
many,TRBJ1-1,TRBV6-5,-,CASSWAGHEAFF,TGTGCCAGCAGTTGGGCGGGACATGAAGCTTTCTTT
-,TRBJ2-1,TRBV3-1,TRBD2,CASSRGLAGFNEQFF,TGTGCCAGCAGCCGCGGACTAGCGGGGTTCAATGAGCAGTTCTTC
-,TRBJ2-5,TRBV13,-,CASSSPGREETQYF,TGTGCCAGCAGCTCACCGGGCCGCGAAGAGACCCAGTACTTC
-,TRBJ2-1,TRBV11-1,-,CASSPNSGEQFF,TGTGCCAGCAGCCCAAATTCGGGTGAGCAGTTCTTC
-,TRBJ2-2,TRBV7-2,TRBD2,CASSLVAGVDTGELFF,TGTGCCAGCAGCTTAGTTGCGGGAGTAGACACCGGGGAGCTGTTTTTT
few,TRBJ2-1,TRBV3-1,-,CASSQEGLGDEQFF,TGTGCCAGCAGCCAAGAAGGGTTGGGGGATGAGCAGTTCTTC
-,TRBJ1-6,TRBV5-1,TRBD1,CASSLALQGSRSPLHF,TGCGCCAGCAGCTTAGCGCTACAGGGGAGTCGATCACCCCTCCACTTT
few,TRBJ2-7,TRBV12-3/TRBV12-4,-,CASSPRGILSYEQYF,TGTGCCAGCAGCCCTAGGGGGATTCTCTCCTACGAGCAGTACTTC
few,TRBJ2-6,TRBV12-3/TRBV12-4,-,CATLDEGRTNVLTF,TGTGCCACCTTAGACGAGGGGAGGACCAACGTCCTGACTTTC
-,TRBJ2-1,TRBV7-3,-,CASSLFQGRSYNEQFF,TGTGCCAGCAGCCTTTTCCAGGGGAGGTCCTACAATGAGCAGTTCTTC
-,TRBJ2-1,TRBV5-6,TRBD2,CASSLNGGGPEQFF,TGTGCCAGCAGCCTCAATGGCGGGGGGCCTGAGCAGTTCTTC
few,TRBJ2-7,TRBV7-3,TRBD1,CASSLYGTGDYEQYF,TGTGCCAGCAGCTTATATGGGACAGGGGACTACGAGCAGTACTTC
many,TRBJ2-7,TRBV20-1,-,CSARRGDSYEQYF,TGCAGTGCTAGGCGAGGAGACTCCTACGAGCAGTACTTC
-,TRBJ2-1,TRBV6-5,-,CASSPQGTAYNEQFF,TGTGCCAGCAGTCCCCAGGGAACGGCCTACAATGAGCAGTTCTTC
-,TRBJ2-7,TRBV24-1,-,CATSDSRERTYEQYF,TGTGCCACCAGTGATTCTAGGGAAAGAACCTACGAGCAGTACTTC
-,TRBJ1-1,TRBV27,-,CASRTAGTEAFF,TGTGCCAGCAGGACGGCCGGGACAGAAGCTTTCTTT